The 16 T cell receptor beta chains below come from one sample, sequenced in a study of siplizumab effects on memory and regulatory T cells. Assay used: immunoSEQ multiplex PCR; TCRdb lists only in-frame clones, some missing. The sample has about 100,000 clones; 90% to 95% are singletons. The material sequenced was Tregs sorted from blood. These receptor sequences come from a human donor in good health.

The V call is TRBV5-6, the J call TRBJ2-7; D ambiguous. The CDR3 length is 12 residues. Trimming removed 0 bases from V and 5 bases from J, with 6 bases in between. CDR1 SGHDT and CDR2 YYEEEE come from the germline V gene. The chain's CDR3 is CASSLDVNEQYF. The DNA for the CDR3 is TGTGCCAGCAGCTTGGATGTAAACGAGCAGTACTTC.

The V gene is TRBV19, the J gene TRBJ2-3; 9 bases agree with TRBD2. Germline V gene lookup returns CDR1 LNHDA and CDR2 SQIVND (reference sequence). This CDR3 comprises 16 residues. With 8 bases clipped from V and 4 bases from J, the junction kept 13 bases outside the gene matches. The CDR3 DNA is TGTGCCAGTCGTAGCGGGAGTGGTATTGGGGCAGATACGCAGTATTTT. Amino acid sequence: CASRSGSGIGADTQYF.

This chain links TRBV5-1 with TRBJ1-1, with D possibly matching TRBD1 (5 bases). V was shortened by 4 bases and J by 3 bases, with 13 bases between the two germline ends. The germline gives CDR1 SGHRS, CDR2 YFSETQ. This CDR3 has 14 residues. This CDR3 reads CASSQPGQDTEAFF. CDR3 DNA: TGCGCCAGCAGCCAACCGGGGCAGGACACTGAAGCTTTCTTT.

This sequence joins TRBV6-5 and TRBJ2-1; D might be TRBD1 or TRBD2, each matching 5 bases. V was trimmed by 6 bases and J by 5 bases, leaving 14 bases between them. The CDR3 has 14 amino acids. Germline V lookup: CDR1 MNHEY, CDR2 SVGAGI. The CDR3 DNA reads as TGTGCCAGCAGCCCCGGGACGAGGAACAATGAGCAGTTCTTC. Its translation: CASSPGTRNNEQFF.

The rearrangement joins TRBV5-1 to TRBJ2-3; D is perhaps TRBD1 or TRBD2 (5 bases each). This CDR3 comprises 13 residues. Germline V gene lookup returns CDR1 SGHRS and CDR2 YFSETQ. V was pared by 4 bases and J by 3 bases, with 9 bases between. The CDR3 loop reads CASSIGTTDTQYF. As DNA, the CDR3 is TGCGCCAGCAGCATCGGGACGACAGATACGCAGTATTTT.

This sequence joins TRBV19 and TRBJ1-3; maybe TRBD1 (6 bases). The CDR3 contains 15 residues. The V end lost 2 bases, the J end lost 4 bases, and 12 bases lay between the germline ends. CDR1 and CDR2 (germline): LNHDA, SQIVND (reference sequence). The CDR3 region has the DNA TGTGCCAGTAGTATAACAGGGTCGTTCGGAAACACCATATATTTT. Protein product: CASSITGSFGNTIYF.

This chain joins TRBV29-1 and TRBJ1-1; unclear D gene. The length of the CDR3 is 12 residues. Germline CDR1 is SQVTM and CDR2 is ANQGSEA. Trimming left V 7 bases short and J 4 bases short, with 13 bases between. CDR3 amino acids: CSAEFSSTEAFF. Written as DNA, the CDR3 is TGCAGCGCCGAATTTTCTAGCACTGAAGCTTTCTTT.

The chain is built from TRBV5-1 and TRBJ2-5; the match to TRBD1 covers 7 bases. J gave up 5 bases and V 4 bases, and 17 bases lay outside the gene matches. This CDR3 is built from 17 residues. The germline CDR1 and CDR2 sequences are SGHRS and YFSETQ. The chain's CDR3 is CASSPATSGTVQETQYF. CDR3 nucleotides: TGCGCCAGCAGCCCCGCCACCTCGGGGACAGTTCAGGAGACCCAGTACTTC.

V gene TRBV9 combines with J gene TRBJ1-2; D remains unclear. CDR1 and CDR2 (germline): SGDLS, YYNGEE. The CDR3 is 11 residues long. The V and J ends lost 3 bases and 0 bases respectively, with 0 bases between them. The CDR3 here is CASSANYGYTF. CDR3 in DNA: TGTGCCAGCAGCGCTAACTATGGCTACACCTTC.

The chain joins TRBV28 to TRBJ2-4; no definite D call. From germline, CDR1 is MDHEN and CDR2 SYDVKM. Trimming removed 1 base at V and 4 bases at J, with 11 bases between. The CDR3 sequence is 15 residues long. This chain's CDR3 is CASSLSSVYKNIQYF. The CDR3 nucleotides read TGTGCCAGCAGTTTATCGTCGGTTTATAAAAACATTCAGTACTTC. Drawing the rest from reference TRBV28 and TRBJ2-4, the complete variable domain is DVKVTQSSRYLVKRTGEKVFLECVQDMDHENMFWYRQDPGLGLRLIYFSYDVKMKEKGDIPEGYSVSREKKERFSLILESASTNQTSMYLCASSLSSVYKNIQYFGAGTRLSVL.

V and J are TRBV10-3 and TRBJ2-5, with TRBD2 identical over 10 bases. Germline CDR1 and CDR2: ENHRY and SYGVKD. The CDR3 sequence is 17 residues long. After removal of 10 bases from V and 7 bases from J, the junction contained 21 bases not matched to a gene. CDR3 loop: CATARLAPAGGTGTQYF. CDR3 nucleotide sequence: TGTGCCACGGCGCGCTTAGCTCCAGCGGGAGGGACGGGGACCCAGTACTTC.

The chain carries TRBV5-4 and TRBJ2-7, with TRBD1 matching over 12 bases. J gave up 1 base and V 0 bases, and 11 bases lay outside the gene matches. Germline CDR1 is SGHNT and CDR2 is YYREEE (reference sequence). The CDR3 is 19 amino acids. In DNA form, the CDR3 reads TGTGCCAGCAGCTTGGTTGGCCCGCCGGGACAGGGGGCTTCCTACGAGCAGTACTTC. Residues: CASSLVGPPGQGASYEQYF.

This clone was picked up a small number of times. The gene calls are TRBV5-1 and TRBJ2-3; tentatively, D is TRBD1 (5 bases). With 5 bases removed from V and 0 bases from J, the gap between germline ends came to 10 bases. This CDR3 contains 14 residues. Germline V gives CDR1 SGHRS, CDR2 YFSETQ. This CDR3 is CASRDTPSTDTQYF. CDR3 nucleotides: TGCGCCAGCAGGGACACCCCTAGCACAGATACGCAGTATTTT. Full variable domain (outside the CDR3, taken from reference TRBV5-1 and TRBJ2-3): KAGVTQTPRYLIKTRGQQVTLSCSPISGHRSVSWYQQTPGQGLQFLFEYFSETQRNKGNFPGRFSGRQFSNSRSEMNVSTLELGDSALYLCASRDTPSTDTQYFGPGTRLTVL.

CDR3 bases: TGTGCCAGCGCCCAATTGGGGGCCTGGAATGAGCAGTTCTTC. Protein: CASAQLGAWNEQFF. The chain links TRBV27 to TRBJ2-1; tentatively, D is TRBD1 (6 bases). From germline, CDR1 is MNHEY and CDR2 SMNVEV (reference sequence). The CDR3 length is 14 residues. Trimming left V 8 bases short and J 7 bases short, with 18 bases between.

The V gene is TRBV5-1, the J gene TRBJ1-2, with D maybe TRBD1 (5 bases). The length of the CDR3 is 13 residues. Germline V lookup: CDR1 SGHRS, CDR2 YFSETQ. V lost 0 bases and J 8 bases, leaving 11 bases between the germline ends. CDR3 in amino acids: CASSLEGRIGYTF. The DNA for the CDR3 is TGCGCCAGCAGCTTGGAGGGACGGATAGGCTACACCTTC.

This clone has a single count. The chain links TRBV11-3 to TRBJ1-5; 7 bases align to TRBD1. CDR1 SGHNT and CDR2 YENEEA come from the germline V gene. After removal of 2 bases from V and 7 bases from J, the junction contained 14 bases not matched to a gene. This CDR3 is built from 17 residues. For the CDR3, the DNA is TGTGCCAGCAGCTTAACCACAGGGGCGTGGGTTGGGCAGCCCCAGCATTTT. As protein: CASSLTTGAWVGQPQHF.